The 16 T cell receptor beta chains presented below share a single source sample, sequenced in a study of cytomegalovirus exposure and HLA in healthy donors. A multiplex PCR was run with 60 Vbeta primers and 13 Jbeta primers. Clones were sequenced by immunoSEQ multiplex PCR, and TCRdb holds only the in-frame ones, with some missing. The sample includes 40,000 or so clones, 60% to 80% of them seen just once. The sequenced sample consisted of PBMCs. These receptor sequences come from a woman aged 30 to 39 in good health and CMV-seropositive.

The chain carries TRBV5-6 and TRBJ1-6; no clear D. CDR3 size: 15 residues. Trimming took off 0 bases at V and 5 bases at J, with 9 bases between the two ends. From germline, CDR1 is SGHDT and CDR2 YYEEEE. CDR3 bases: TGTGCCAGCAGCTTGGCGGTCCCTAATAATTCACCCCTCCACTTT. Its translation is CASSLAVPNNSPLHF.

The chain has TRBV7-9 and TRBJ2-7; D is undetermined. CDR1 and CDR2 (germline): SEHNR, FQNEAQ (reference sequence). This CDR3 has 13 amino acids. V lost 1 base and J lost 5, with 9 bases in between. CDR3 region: CASSLGLPHEQYF. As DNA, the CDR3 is TGTGCCAGCAGCTTAGGACTTCCCCACGAGCAGTACTTC.

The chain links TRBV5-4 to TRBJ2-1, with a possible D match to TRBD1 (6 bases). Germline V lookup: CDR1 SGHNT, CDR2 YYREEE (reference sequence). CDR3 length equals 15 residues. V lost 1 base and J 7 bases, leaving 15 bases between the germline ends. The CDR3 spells CASSLYGQLGNEQFF. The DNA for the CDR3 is TGTGCCAGCAGCTTGTACGGACAGCTGGGAAATGAGCAGTTCTTC. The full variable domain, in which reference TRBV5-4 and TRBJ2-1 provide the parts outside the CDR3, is ETGVTQSPTHLIKTRGQQVTLRCSSQSGHNTVSWYQQALGQGPQFIFQYYREEENGRGNFPPRFSGLQFPNYSSELNVNALELDDSALYLCASSLYGQLGNEQFFGPGTRLTVL.

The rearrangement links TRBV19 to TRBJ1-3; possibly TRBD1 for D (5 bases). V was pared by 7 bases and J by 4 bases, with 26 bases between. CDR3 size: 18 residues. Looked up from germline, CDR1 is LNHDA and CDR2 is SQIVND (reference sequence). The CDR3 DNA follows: TGTGCCAGTACTCCCCCCCCTCAGGGCGGATCCCGCGGAAACACCATATATTTT. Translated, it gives CASTPPPQGGSRGNTIYF.

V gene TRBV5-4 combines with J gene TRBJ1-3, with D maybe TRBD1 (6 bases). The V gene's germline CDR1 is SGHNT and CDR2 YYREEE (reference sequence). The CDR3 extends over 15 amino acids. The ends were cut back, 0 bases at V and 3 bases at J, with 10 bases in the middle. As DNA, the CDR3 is TGTGCCAGCAGCTTGGAGAACAGGGTTGGAAACACCATATATTTT. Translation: CASSLENRVGNTIYF.

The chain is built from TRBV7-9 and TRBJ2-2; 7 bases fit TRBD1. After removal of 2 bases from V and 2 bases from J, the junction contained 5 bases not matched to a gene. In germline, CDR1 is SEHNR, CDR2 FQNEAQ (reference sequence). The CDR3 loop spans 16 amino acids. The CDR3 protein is CASSLTGQINTGELFF. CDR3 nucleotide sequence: TGTGCCAGCAGCTTAACGGGACAGATAAACACCGGGGAGCTGTTTTTT.

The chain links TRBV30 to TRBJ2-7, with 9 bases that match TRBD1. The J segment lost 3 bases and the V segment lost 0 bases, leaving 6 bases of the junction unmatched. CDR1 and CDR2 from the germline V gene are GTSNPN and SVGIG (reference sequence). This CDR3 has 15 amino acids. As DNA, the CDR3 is TGTGCCTGGAGTGTACGACAGGGGGGGGACTACGAGCAGTACTTC. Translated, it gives CAWSVRQGGDYEQYF. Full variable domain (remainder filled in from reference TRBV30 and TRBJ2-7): SQTIHQWPATLVQPVGSPLSLECTVEGTSNPNLYWYRQAAGRGLQLLFYSVGIGQISSEVPQNLSASRPQDRQFILSSKKLLLSDSGFYLCAWSVRQGGDYEQYFGPGTRLTVT.

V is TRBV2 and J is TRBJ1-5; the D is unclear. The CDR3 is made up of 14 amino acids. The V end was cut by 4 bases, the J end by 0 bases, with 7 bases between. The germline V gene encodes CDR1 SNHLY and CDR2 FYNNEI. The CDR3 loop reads CASSGQYSNQPQHF. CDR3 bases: TGTGCCAGCAGTGGTCAGTATAGCAATCAGCCCCAGCATTTT.

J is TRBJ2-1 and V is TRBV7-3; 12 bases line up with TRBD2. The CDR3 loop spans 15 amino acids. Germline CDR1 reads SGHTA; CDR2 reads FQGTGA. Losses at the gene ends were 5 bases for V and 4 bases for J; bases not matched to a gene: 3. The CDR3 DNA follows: TGTGCCAGCAGCCCGGGACTAGCGGGTTACAATGAGCAGTTCTTC. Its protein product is CASSPGLAGYNEQFF.

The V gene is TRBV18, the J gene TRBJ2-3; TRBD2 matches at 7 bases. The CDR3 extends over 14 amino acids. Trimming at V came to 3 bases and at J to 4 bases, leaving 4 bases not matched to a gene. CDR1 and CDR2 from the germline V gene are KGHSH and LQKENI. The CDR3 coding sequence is TGTGCCAGCTCACCGAGCGGGGAGCCAGATACGCAGTATTTT. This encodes CASSPSGEPDTQYF.

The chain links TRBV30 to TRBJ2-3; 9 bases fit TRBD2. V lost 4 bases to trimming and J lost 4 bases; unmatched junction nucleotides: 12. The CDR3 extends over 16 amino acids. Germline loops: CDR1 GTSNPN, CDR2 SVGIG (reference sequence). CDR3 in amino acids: CAWTTVAGEGADTQYF. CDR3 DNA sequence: TGTGCCTGGACCACCGTAGCGGGAGAGGGGGCAGATACGCAGTATTTT.

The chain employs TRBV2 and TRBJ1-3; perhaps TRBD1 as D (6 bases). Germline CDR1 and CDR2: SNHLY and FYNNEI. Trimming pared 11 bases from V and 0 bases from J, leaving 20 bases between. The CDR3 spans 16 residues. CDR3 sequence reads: CAYAGGRDFSGNTIYF. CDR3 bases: TGTGCCTACGCTGGGGGCAGGGATTTCTCTGGAAACACCATATATTTT.

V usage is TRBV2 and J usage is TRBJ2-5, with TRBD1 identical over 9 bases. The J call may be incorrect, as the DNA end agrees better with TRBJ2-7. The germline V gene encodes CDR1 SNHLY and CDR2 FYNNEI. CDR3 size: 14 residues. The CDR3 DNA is TGTGCCAGCATGTCGACAGGGGGTACCTACGAGCAGTACTTC. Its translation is CASMSTGGTYEQYF.

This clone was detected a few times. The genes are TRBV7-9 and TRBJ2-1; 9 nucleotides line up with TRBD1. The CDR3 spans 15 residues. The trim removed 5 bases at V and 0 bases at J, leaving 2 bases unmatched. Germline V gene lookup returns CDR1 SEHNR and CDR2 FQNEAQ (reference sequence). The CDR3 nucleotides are TGTGCCAGCAGCGTGACAGGGGGCTCCTACAATGAGCAGTTCTTC. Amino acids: CASSVTGGSYNEQFF.

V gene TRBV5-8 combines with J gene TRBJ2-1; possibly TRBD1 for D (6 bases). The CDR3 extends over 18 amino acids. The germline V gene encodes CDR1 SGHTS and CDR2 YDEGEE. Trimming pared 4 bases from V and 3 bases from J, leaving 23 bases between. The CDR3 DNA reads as TGTGCCAGCAGCGGGCGGGCACCCGGGACATTATTCTACAATGAGCAGTTCTTC. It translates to CASSGRAPGTLFYNEQFF.

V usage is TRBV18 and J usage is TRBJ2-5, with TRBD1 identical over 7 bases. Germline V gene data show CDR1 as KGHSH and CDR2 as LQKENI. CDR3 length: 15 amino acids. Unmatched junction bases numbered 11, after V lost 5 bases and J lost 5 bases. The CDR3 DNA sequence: TGTGCCAGCTCATTTTACCTGGGGACAGCTGAGACCCAGTACTTC. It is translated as CASSFYLGTAETQYF.